The 26 T cell receptor beta chains in this list originate from one sample, sequenced in a study of cytomegalovirus exposure and HLA in healthy donors. The PCR contained 60 Vbeta and 13 Jbeta primers. This table comes from immunoSEQ multiplex PCR, and its TCRdb copy is limited to in-frame clones, with some not included. The sample lists more than 80,000 clones, about four fifths occurring once. The specimen was PBMCs. Receptors originate from a man younger than 35 in good health and CMV-seropositive.

This clone was recorded a few times. The rearrangement links TRBV5-1 to TRBJ1-1; D possibly corresponds to TRBD1 (5 bases). This CDR3 contains 14 residues. Between the trimmed V and J ends, which lost 0 bases and 4 bases, there was a span of 10 bases. CDR1 and CDR2 from the germline V gene are SGHRS and YFSETQ. The CDR3: CASSLDRSSTEAFF. The CDR3 DNA sequence: TGCGCCAGCAGCTTGGACAGGAGCAGCACTGAAGCTTTCTTT.

This chain uses TRBV6-6 with TRBJ2-1; 8 bases are shared with TRBD1. With V trimmed by 5 bases and J by 12 bases, 9 bases remained unmatched. CDR3 length: 13 residues. Per germline, CDR1 MNHNY and CDR2 SVGAGI (reference sequence). The CDR3 region has the DNA TGTGCCAGCAGTGCTCAGGGGGCAACAATGCAGTTCTTC. Encoded protein: CASSAQGATMQFF.

This clone was picked up one time. The DNA of the CDR3 is TGTGCCAGTAGGTCCGGCAGCGGCACTGGAAACACCATATATTTT. It translates to CASRSGSGTGNTIYF. The chain uses TRBV19 and TRBJ1-3; D gene unclear. Per germline, CDR1 LNHDA and CDR2 SQIVND (reference sequence). Trimming removed 6 bases at V and 2 bases at J, with 14 bases between. The CDR3 has 15 amino acids.

The gene calls are TRBV4-1 and TRBJ1-3; D remains unclear. Between the trimmed V and J ends, which lost 3 bases and 0 bases, there was a span of 21 bases. Germline V CDR1 and CDR2: MGHRA, YSYEKL. This CDR3 has 19 amino acids. The chain's CDR3 is CASSHLLYRLGSSGNTIYF. As DNA, the CDR3 is TGCGCCAGCAGCCATCTCTTATACCGGCTAGGATCCTCTGGAAACACCATATATTTT.

CDR3 amino acids: CAIRPTGTSLVSQYF. The CDR3 DNA is TGTGCCATCCGACCGACAGGGACGTCGCTCGTCTCCCAGTACTTC. This chain uses TRBV7-2 with TRBJ2-5; 7 bases agree with TRBD1. In germline, CDR1 is SGHTA, CDR2 FQGNSA. The J segment lost 9 bases and the V segment lost 10 bases, leaving 20 bases of the junction unmatched. The length of the CDR3 is 15 residues.

The V call is TRBV29-1, the J call TRBJ2-7, with TRBD2 identical over 8 bases. Per the germline V gene, CDR1 is SQVTM and CDR2 is ANQGSEA. The CDR3 loop spans 16 amino acids. With V trimmed by 4 bases and J by 3 bases, 14 bases remained unmatched. The CDR3 is CSVATSLAGQLYEQYF. The CDR3 DNA sequence: TGCAGCGTTGCGACTTCCCTAGCGGGCCAGCTCTACGAGCAGTACTTC.

This rearrangement joins TRBV4-1 to TRBJ2-7, with TRBD2 matching over 11 bases. The CDR3 is 15 residues long. Per germline, CDR1 MGHRA and CDR2 YSYEKL. The junction had 4 bases not matched to a gene; V was cut back by 3 bases and J by 3 bases. As DNA, the CDR3 is TGCGCCAGCAGCCACCTTACTAGCGGGAGCTACGAGCAGTACTTC. Translated: CASSHLTSGSYEQYF.

This chain joins TRBV29-1 and TRBJ2-1; a possible D gene is TRBD1 (5 bases). Per the germline V gene, CDR1 is SQVTM and CDR2 is ANQGSEA. The V end lost 7 bases, the J end lost 10 bases, and 14 bases lay between the germline ends. This CDR3 has 11 amino acids. The CDR3 region has the DNA TGCAGCGGGGGCCCAGCAGAAGAGCAGTTCTTC. This sequence encodes CSGGPAEEQFF.

V is TRBV15 and J is TRBJ2-7, with 9 nucleotides matching TRBD2. V was pared by 5 bases and J by 12 bases, with 14 bases of the junction left unmatched. Germline CDR1 LNHNV, CDR2 YYDKDF (reference sequence). There are 14 residues in the CDR3. CDR3 residues: CATSSPRLAAGRYF. The CDR3 DNA is TGTGCCACCAGCTCTCCGCGACTAGCGGCGGGAAGGTACTTC.

The rearrangement uses TRBV11-2 and TRBJ2-7; TRBD2 might be the D (5 bases). Trimming removed 2 bases at V and 5 bases at J, with 16 bases between. Per germline, CDR1 SGHAT and CDR2 FQNNGV. The CDR3 is 15 amino acids. This CDR3 is CASSLNEGRLHEQYF. CDR3 bases: TGTGCCAGCAGCTTAAATGAGGGCAGGCTGCACGAGCAGTACTTC.

The V gene is TRBV5-1, the J gene TRBJ2-3; D not resolved. V lost 2 bases and J lost 0, with 13 bases in between. The length of the CDR3 is 16 residues. The germline V gene has CDR1 SGHRS and CDR2 YFSETQ. As DNA, the CDR3 is TGCGCCAGCAGCTTTGGAACAGACGCTAGCACAGATACGCAGTATTTT. It specifies CASSFGTDASTDTQYF. Complete variable domain (other parts from reference TRBV5-1 and TRBJ2-3): KAGVTQTPRYLIKTRGQQVTLSCSPISGHRSVSWYQQTPGQGLQFLFEYFSETQRNKGNFPGRFSGRQFSNSRSEMNVSTLELGDSALYLCASSFGTDASTDTQYFGPGTRLTVL.

This chain links TRBV28 with TRBJ2-1, with 8 bases fitting TRBD1. The CDR3 runs 15 residues. With 2 bases clipped from V and 8 bases from J, the junction kept 8 bases outside the gene matches. In germline, CDR1 is MDHEN, CDR2 SYDVKM. The CDR3 DNA is TGTGCCAGCAGTTTAGGGACAGGCCCCTTCCATGAGCAGTTCTTC. Translating gives CASSLGTGPFHEQFF.

V and J are TRBV29-1 and TRBJ2-7, with D tentatively TRBD1 (6 bases). Per the germline V gene, CDR1 is SQVTM and CDR2 is ANQGSEA. The CDR3 covers 14 residues. V was cut by 2 bases and J by 0 bases, with 11 bases left in between. The DNA for the CDR3 is TGCAGCGTTGAAACCCAGGACAGCTCCTACGAGCAGTACTTC. Encoded protein: CSVETQDSSYEQYF.

A remark on this clone: An end of the junction does not agree with germline; a read error may underlie this. V gene TRBV2 combines with J gene TRBJ1-5; D unresolved. Germline V gene sequence: CDR1 SNHLY, CDR2 FYNNEI. This CDR3 is built from 14 residues. CDR3 in amino acids: CASSEAATNQPQHF. CDR3 DNA sequence: TGTGCCAGCAGCGAAGCAGCTACCAATCAGCCCCAGCATTTT.

The gene calls are TRBV2 and TRBJ2-1; 9 positions agree with TRBD2. With 6 bases clipped from V and 4 bases from J, the junction kept 7 bases outside the gene matches. This CDR3 spans 15 amino acids. The germline V gene has CDR1 SNHLY and CDR2 FYNNEI. The CDR3: CASSRPSGDYNEQFF. The DNA for the CDR3 is TGTGCCAGCAGCAGACCTAGCGGGGATTACAATGAGCAGTTCTTC. Together with reference TRBV2 and TRBJ2-1, the CDR3 gives the full variable domain: EPEVTQTPSHQVTQMGQEVILRCVPISNHLYFYWYRQILGQKVEFLVSFYNNEISEKSEIFDDQFSVERPDGSNFTLKIRSTKLEDSAMYFCASSRPSGDYNEQFFGPGTRLTVL.

The chain is built from TRBV7-8 and TRBJ2-3, with D possibly matching TRBD1 (6 bases). CDR3 length equals 15 residues. Between the trimmed V and J ends, which lost 6 bases and 1 base, there was a span of 14 bases. From germline, CDR1 is SGHVS and CDR2 FQNEAQ. This CDR3 is CASSHLQGGTDTQYF. The CDR3 DNA reads as TGTGCCAGCAGTCATCTACAGGGAGGCACAGATACGCAGTATTTT.

This chain joins TRBV28 and TRBJ1-5, with D perhaps TRBD1 (5 bases). The CDR3 is 14 residues long. The germline V gene has CDR1 MDHEN and CDR2 SYDVKM. Trimming removed 3 bases from V and 4 bases from J, with 10 bases in between. CDR3 DNA sequence: TGTGCCAGCAGTTTGGGGGGTGTGAATCAGCCCCAGCATTTT. Translation: CASSLGGVNQPQHF.

This clone was seen once. The chain carries TRBV5-1 and TRBJ2-3; D possibly corresponds to TRBD1 (6 bases). CDR1 is SGHRS, CDR2 YFSETQ, per germline. The CDR3 is made up of 14 amino acids. The V and J ends lost 4 bases and 6 bases respectively, with 15 bases between them. DNA of the CDR3: TGCGCCAGCAGCCCCACGCAGGGGTGGGATACGCAGTATTTT. This sequence encodes CASSPTQGWDTQYF.

The chain uses TRBV29-1 and TRBJ2-1; a possible D gene is TRBD2 (6 bases). Germline assignment: CDR1 SQVTM and CDR2 ANQGSEA. The CDR3 sequence is 14 residues long. V was trimmed by 1 base and J by 9 bases, leaving 16 bases between them. DNA of the CDR3: TGCAGCGTTGAAGTCCCGGGACTTCGGGGTGAGCAGTTCTTC. This encodes CSVEVPGLRGEQFF.

This clone was picked up a small number of times. This sequence joins TRBV7-8 and TRBJ2-3; perhaps TRBD2 as D (6 bases). The CDR3 loop spans 16 amino acids. The germline V and J ends were trimmed by 7 bases and 5 bases, with 22 bases remaining between them. CDR1 is SGHVS and CDR2 is FQNEAQ in the germline V gene. CDR3 sequence (DNA): TGTGCCAGCAACTGGGGAGGACGTAGCGGCCAAGATACGCAGTATTTT. Translated: CASNWGGRSGQDTQYF.

The chain's CDR3 is CASSDPGHPSTDTQYF. The CDR3 region has the DNA TGCGCCAGCAGCGATCCGGGACACCCTAGCACAGATACGCAGTATTTT. The gene calls are TRBV4-1 and TRBJ2-3; a possible D gene is TRBD1 (6 bases). The germline V gene encodes CDR1 MGHRA and CDR2 YSYEKL. Trimming took off 5 bases at V and 0 bases at J, with 15 bases between the two ends. The length of the CDR3 is 16 residues.

The chain uses TRBV28 and TRBJ1-1; D gene unclear. V was clipped by 8 bases and J by 2 bases, with 12 bases between them. Looked up from germline, CDR1 is MDHEN and CDR2 is SYDVKM. This CDR3 is 13 amino acids long. CDR3 DNA: TGTGCCAGCTCGCGGACGGGAAACACTGAAGCTTTCTTT. Its protein product is CASSRTGNTEAFF.

This clone was seen a handful of times. The CDR3 bases are TGTGCCAGCACCCCCCAGGTGAAGGTGTACAATGAGCAGTTCTTC. Its protein is CASTPQVKVYNEQFF. V gene TRBV6-1 combines with J gene TRBJ2-1; D remains ambiguous. CDR1 and CDR2 (germline): MNHNS, SASEGT. CDR3 length equals 15 residues. V lost 7 bases and J 4 bases, leaving 17 bases between the germline ends.

The gene calls are TRBV5-4 and TRBJ2-7; possible D gene TRBD1, 5 bases. This CDR3 has 15 amino acids. CDR1 is SGHNT, CDR2 YYREEE, per germline (reference sequence). Trimming left V 4 bases short and J 2 bases short, with 16 bases between. The CDR3: CASSPKSQGPYEQYF. Here the CDR3 DNA reads TGTGCCAGCAGCCCCAAATCGCAGGGCCCCTACGAGCAGTACTTC.

V and J are TRBV5-1 and TRBJ2-5; D unresolved. Germline V gene lookup returns CDR1 SGHRS and CDR2 YFSETQ. The CDR3 is 11 amino acids. V dropped 4 bases and J dropped 3 bases, with 4 bases sitting between them. CDR3 nucleotide sequence: TGCGCCAGCAGCATAAAAGAGACCCAGTACTTC. Translated: CASSIKETQYF. Full variable domain (rest looked up from reference TRBV5-1 and TRBJ2-5): KAGVTQTPRYLIKTRGQQVTLSCSPISGHRSVSWYQQTPGQGLQFLFEYFSETQRNKGNFPGRFSGRQFSNSRSEMNVSTLELGDSALYLCASSIKETQYFGPGTRLLVL.

This clone appeared a few times. The rearrangement joins TRBV18 to TRBJ1-1; D not certain. Germline CDR1 and CDR2: KGHSH and LQKENI. This CDR3 spans 13 amino acids. Trimming removed 4 bases at V and 2 bases at J, with 8 bases between. The CDR3 region is CASSRQANTEAFF. The CDR3 nucleotides read TGTGCCAGCTCACGTCAGGCAAACACTGAAGCTTTCTTT.